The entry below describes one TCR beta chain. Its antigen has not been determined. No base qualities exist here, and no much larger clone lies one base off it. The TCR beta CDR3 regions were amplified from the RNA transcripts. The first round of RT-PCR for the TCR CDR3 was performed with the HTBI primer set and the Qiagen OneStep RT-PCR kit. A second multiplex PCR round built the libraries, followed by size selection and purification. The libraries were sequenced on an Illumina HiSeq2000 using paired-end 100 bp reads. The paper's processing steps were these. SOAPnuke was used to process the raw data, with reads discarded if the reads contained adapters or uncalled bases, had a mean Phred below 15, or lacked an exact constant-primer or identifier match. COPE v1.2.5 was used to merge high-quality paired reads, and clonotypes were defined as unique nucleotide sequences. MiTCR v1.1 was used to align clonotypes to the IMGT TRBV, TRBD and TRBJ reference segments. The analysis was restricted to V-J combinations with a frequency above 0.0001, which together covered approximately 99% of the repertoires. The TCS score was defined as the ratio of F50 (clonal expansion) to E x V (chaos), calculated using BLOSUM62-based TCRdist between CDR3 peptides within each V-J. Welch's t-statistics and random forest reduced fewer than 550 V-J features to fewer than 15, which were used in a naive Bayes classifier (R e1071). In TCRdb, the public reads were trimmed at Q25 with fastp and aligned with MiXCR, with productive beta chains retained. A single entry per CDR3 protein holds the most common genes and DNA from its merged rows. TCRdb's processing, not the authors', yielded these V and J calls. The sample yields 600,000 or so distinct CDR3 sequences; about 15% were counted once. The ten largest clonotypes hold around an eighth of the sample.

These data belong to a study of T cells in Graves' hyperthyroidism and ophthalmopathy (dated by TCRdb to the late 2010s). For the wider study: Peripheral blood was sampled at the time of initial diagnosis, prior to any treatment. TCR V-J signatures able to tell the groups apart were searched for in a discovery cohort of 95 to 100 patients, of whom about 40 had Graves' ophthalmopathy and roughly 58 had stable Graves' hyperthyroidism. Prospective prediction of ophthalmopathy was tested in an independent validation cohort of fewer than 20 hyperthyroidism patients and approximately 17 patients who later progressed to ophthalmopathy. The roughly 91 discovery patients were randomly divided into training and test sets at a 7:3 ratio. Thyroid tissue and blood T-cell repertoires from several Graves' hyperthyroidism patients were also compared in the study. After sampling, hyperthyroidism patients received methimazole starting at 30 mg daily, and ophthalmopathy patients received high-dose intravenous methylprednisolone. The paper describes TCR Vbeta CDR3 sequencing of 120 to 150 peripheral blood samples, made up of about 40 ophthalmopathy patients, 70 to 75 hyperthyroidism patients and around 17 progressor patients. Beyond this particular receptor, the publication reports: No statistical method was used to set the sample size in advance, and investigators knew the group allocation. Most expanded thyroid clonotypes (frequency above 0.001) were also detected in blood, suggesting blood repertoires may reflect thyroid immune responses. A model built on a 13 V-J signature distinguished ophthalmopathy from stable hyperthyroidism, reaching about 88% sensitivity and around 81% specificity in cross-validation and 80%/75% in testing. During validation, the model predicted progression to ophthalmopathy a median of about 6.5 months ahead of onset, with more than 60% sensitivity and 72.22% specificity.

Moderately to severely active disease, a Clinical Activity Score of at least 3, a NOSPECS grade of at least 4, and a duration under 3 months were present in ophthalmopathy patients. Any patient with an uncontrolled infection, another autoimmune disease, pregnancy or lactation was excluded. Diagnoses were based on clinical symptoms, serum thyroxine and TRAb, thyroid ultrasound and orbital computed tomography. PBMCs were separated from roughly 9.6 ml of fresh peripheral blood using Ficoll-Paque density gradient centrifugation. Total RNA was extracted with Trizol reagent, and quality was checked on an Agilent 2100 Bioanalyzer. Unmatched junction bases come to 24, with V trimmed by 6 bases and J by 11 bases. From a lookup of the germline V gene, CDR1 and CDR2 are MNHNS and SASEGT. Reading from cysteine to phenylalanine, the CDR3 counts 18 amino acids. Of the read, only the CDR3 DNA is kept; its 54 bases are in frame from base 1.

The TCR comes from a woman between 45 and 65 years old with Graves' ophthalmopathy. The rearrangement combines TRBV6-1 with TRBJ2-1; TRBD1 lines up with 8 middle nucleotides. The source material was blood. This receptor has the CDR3 CASSRGRSRRAFTGQQFF. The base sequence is TGTGCCAGCAGCAGGGGGCGGAGCCGCCGGGCCTTTACGGGTCAGCAGTTCTTC.